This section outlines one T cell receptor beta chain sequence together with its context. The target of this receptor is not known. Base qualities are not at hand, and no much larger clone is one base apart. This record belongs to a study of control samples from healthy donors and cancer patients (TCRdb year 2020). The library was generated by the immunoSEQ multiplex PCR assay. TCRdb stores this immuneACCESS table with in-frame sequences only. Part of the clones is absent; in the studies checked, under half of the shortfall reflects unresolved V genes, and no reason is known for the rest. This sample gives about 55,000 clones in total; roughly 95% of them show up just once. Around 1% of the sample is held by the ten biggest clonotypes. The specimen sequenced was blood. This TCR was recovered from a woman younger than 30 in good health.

The nucleotides are TGTGCCAGCAGTTACTCGTCCCCGGGACAGGGAAATGAGCAGTTCTTC. Its translation is CASSYSSPGQGNEQFF. The chain is assembled from TRBV6-2 or TRBV6-3 and TRBJ2-1; 9 nucleotides in the junction match TRBD1. The germline V gene provides CDR1 MNHEY and CDR2 SVGEGT. There are 16 amino acids in the CDR3, from cysteine to phenylalanine inclusive. The kept DNA is CDR3 alone, 48 bases in frame from the first base. V trim: 0 bases; J trim: 7 bases; unmatched bases: 7.